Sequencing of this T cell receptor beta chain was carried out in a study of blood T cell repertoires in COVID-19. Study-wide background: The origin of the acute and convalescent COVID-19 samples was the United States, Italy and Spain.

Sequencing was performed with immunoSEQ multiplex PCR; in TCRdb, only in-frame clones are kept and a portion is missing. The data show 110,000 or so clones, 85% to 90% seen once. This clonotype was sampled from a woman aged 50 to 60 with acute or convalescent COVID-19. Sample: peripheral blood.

The CDR3 here is CASSLDRESPLHF. CDR3 in DNA: TGTGCCAGCAGCCTGGACAGGGAATCACCCCTCCACTTT. This sequence joins TRBV3-1 (or the pseudogene TRBV3-2) and TRBJ1-6; 8 bases line up with TRBD1. The CDR3 contains 13 residues. The V gene end was trimmed by 4 bases and the J gene end by 10 bases; junction bases not matched to a gene: 3. Germline V lookup: CDR1 LGHDT, CDR2 YNNKEL (reference sequence).